This T cell receptor beta chain appears in the sequencing data of a study of long-term antiretroviral therapy in people with HIV. The authors ran the immunoSEQ assay, v3.0, at survey level. Generated by immunoSEQ multiplex PCR, the TCRdb table keeps only in-frame clones and is missing some. The sample lists some 28,000 clones; around four fifths were seen once. Regarding this clone: Its antigen is undetermined.

Notes on the study in general: The study collected no data on ART adherence, viral resistance or therapy changes.

The germline gives CDR1 DFQATT, CDR2 SNEGSKA (reference sequence). V was cut by 6 bases and J by 8 bases, with 13 bases left in between. The CDR3 is made up of 11 amino acids. The source material was unsorted PBMCs, sampled 1.5 years before starting antiretroviral therapy. This chain joins TRBV20-1 and TRBJ1-2; D gene unclear. The TCR comes from a man aged 18 to 29 with HIV. The CDR3 nucleotides are TGCAGTGCCCTGACCGCCTGGGGCTACACCTTC. It yields the protein CSALTAWGYTF.